The source of this T cell receptor (beta chain) is a study of blood T cell repertoires in COVID-19. Clones were sequenced by immunoSEQ multiplex PCR, and TCRdb holds only the in-frame ones, with some missing. The table shows about 150,000 clones, with 80% to 85% occurring only once. CDR3 length equals 16 residues. V was trimmed by 6 bases and J by 9 bases, leaving 24 bases between them. The germline CDR1 and CDR2 sequences are LNHDA and SQIVND (reference sequence). Sequences were obtained from PBMCs or T cells enriched from blood (not recorded which). The receptor was isolated from a man between 70 and 80 years old who had been exposed to COVID-19. This chain joins TRBV19 and TRBJ1-5; no clear D gene. The CDR3 is CASSPRTQERAGPQHF. CDR3 DNA sequence: TGTGCCAGTAGCCCGAGGACTCAGGAAAGGGCCGGGCCCCAGCATTTT.